Listed here are 29 T cell receptor beta chains from one sample, sequenced in a study of T cells in women clearing cervical HPV infection (dated by TCRdb to about 2018). Receptors were amplified or captured by the immunoSEQ multiplex PCR assay. TCRdb retrieved this table from immuneACCESS and kept in-frame rearrangements only. Not all clones are present; in checked studies, unresolved V genes account for under half, and no reason is known for the remainder. The sample table records some 40,000 clones. 0.95% to 1.5% of the sample goes to the ten largest clones. The sample consisted of blood buffy coat. Source of these receptors: a woman aged 18 to 75 with a cervical HPV16 infection that either progressed to CIN3+ or cleared (not recorded which).

Concerning this clone: The CDR3 goes on 3 residues after the read ends, and that part is filled in from the germline J gene. V usage is TRBV28 and J usage is TRBJ1-5; 7 bases match TRBD1. The junction had 7 bases not matched to a gene; V was cut back by 5 bases and J by 9 bases. The CDR3 runs 13 residues. Germline CDR1 reads MDHEN; CDR2 reads SYDVKM. This CDR3 reads CASSTRQGRPQHF. Incomplete CDR3 DNA: TGTGCCAGCAGTACCCGACAGGGAAGGCCC.

Of note for this clone: The CDR3 extends 3 residues past the end of the read, so its final part is completed from the germline J gene. The J gene is TRBJ1-4, the V gene TRBV9, with D tentatively TRBD1 (6 bases). V shed 0 bases and J shed 8 bases, with 11 bases lying between them. CDR1 and CDR2 (germline): SGDLS, YYNGEE. CDR3 length: 14 amino acids. Here the CDR3 reads CASSVETTGEKLFF. The sequenced part of the CDR3 DNA is TGTGCCAGCAGCGTAGAGACGACAGGCGAAAAA.

Remarks on this clone: The CDR3 end falls 3 residues outside the read, so it is completed with the germline J gene. This chain links TRBV20-1 with TRBJ2-5; 7 bases fit TRBD1. Germline CDR1 reads DFQATT; CDR2 reads SNEGSKA (reference sequence). Trimming took 1 base from V and 5 from J; bases not matched to a gene: 1. The CDR3 runs 12 residues. The sequenced part of the CDR3 DNA is TGCAGTGCTAGAGTCAGGGGGGAGACC. Its protein product is CSARVRGET. The entire CDR3 is CSARVRGETQYF.

The CDR3 loop reads CASSLTGPPGETQYF. The CDR3 DNA, read in part, is TGTGCCAGCAGCTTAACAGGGCCCCCTGGAGAGACC. This chain joins TRBV11-3 and TRBJ2-5; D perhaps matches TRBD1 (6 bases). With the read ending 3 residues before the CDR3 end, the germline J gene is used to fill in that end. V was trimmed by 2 bases and J by 4 bases, leaving 14 bases between them. This CDR3 contains 15 residues. The germline V gene has CDR1 SGHNT and CDR2 YENEEA.

In the case of this clone: The sequence runs out 3 residues before the end of the CDR3; the remainder is reconstructed from the germline J gene. The chain recombines TRBV2 with TRBJ1-1; D possibly corresponds to TRBD1 (5 bases). The CDR3 consists of 14 residues. The germline gives CDR1 SNHLY, CDR2 FYNNEI. V was cut by 1 base and J by 3 bases, with 9 bases left in between. CDR3 DNA, as far as it was read: TGTGCCAGCAGTGAAGAGGGGTGGGACACTGAA. Its translation is CASSEEGWDTE. The full CDR3 reads CASSEEGWDTEAFF.

Points on this clone: The CDR3 end is not reached by the read, which stops 3 residues before it; the germline J gene fills it in. The V and J genes are TRBV10-3 and TRBJ2-2; D is perhaps TRBD1 (6 bases). Trimming shortened V by 6 bases and J by 2 bases, and 10 bases separated the two germline ends. The germline CDR1 and CDR2 sequences are ENHRY and SYGVKD. The CDR3 has 14 residues. The CDR3: CAISAGTNTGELFF. The part of the CDR3 DNA that was read is TGTGCCATCAGCGCCGGGACAAACACCGGGGAG.

As regards this clone: Read data end 3 residues before the CDR3 end; the end is taken from the germline J gene. The V and J genes are TRBV20-1 and TRBJ2-7; TRBD2 is a possible D gene (6 bases). Trimming stripped 5 bases from V and 0 bases from J, with 20 bases between. The length of the CDR3 is 16 residues. Per germline, CDR1 DFQATT and CDR2 SNEGSKA (reference sequence). The CDR3 loop is CSAHPPSAGSSYEQYF. The part of the CDR3 DNA that was read is TGCAGTGCTCATCCCCCTAGCGCGGGAAGCTCCTACGAG.

On this clone itself: With the read ending 3 residues before the CDR3 end, the germline J gene is used to fill in that end. The chain joins TRBV19 to TRBJ2-3; tentatively, D is TRBD1 (6 bases). The germline CDR1 and CDR2 sequences are LNHDA and SQIVND (reference sequence). The CDR3 has 13 amino acids. The CDR3 sequence is CASSGTHYQPQYF. The CDR3 bases that were read are TGTGCCAGTAGCGGGACACATTATCAGCCG.

About this clone: Sequencing ends 3 residues short of the CDR3 end; the germline J gene provides the rest. This chain uses TRBV2 with TRBJ1-1, with TRBD1 matching over 9 bases. J was trimmed by 5 bases and V by 6 bases; bases with no gene match: 10. CDR1 is SNHLY, CDR2 FYNNEI, per germline. This CDR3 has 15 residues. The CDR3: CASSPLGQGRTEAFF. The sequenced CDR3 bases are TGTGCCAGCAGCCCCCTAGGACAGGGGAGGACTGAA.

With respect to this clone: From the germline J gene comes the end of the CDR3, since the read stops 3 residues before it. The rearrangement joins TRBV20-1 to TRBJ2-3; 10 bases are a match to TRBD2. Trimming at V came to 4 bases and at J to 2 bases, leaving 3 bases not matched to a gene. Germline loops: CDR1 DFQATT, CDR2 SNEGSKA (reference sequence). There are 14 residues in the CDR3. The CDR3 protein is CSATLAGNTDTQYF. Incomplete CDR3 DNA: TGCAGTGCTACACTAGCGGGGAACACAGATACG.

A note on this clone: The read gets to within 3 residues of the CDR3 end, and the germline J gene fills in the rest. The genes are TRBV30 and TRBJ1-6; TRBD1 matches at 7 bases. The CDR3 has 18 residues. V lost 5 bases to trimming and J lost 3 bases; unmatched junction nucleotides: 16. Germline V CDR1 and CDR2: GTSNPN, SVGIG (reference sequence). Partial CDR3 DNA: TGTGCCTGGGGGGCCGGGACAGCTCAACGGGGCTATAATTCACCC. Translated, it gives CAWGAGTAQRGYNSP. The full CDR3 reads CAWGAGTAQRGYNSPLHF.

On this clone itself: The read ends 3 residues before the CDR3 terminus; that terminus is restored from the germline J gene. The chain couples TRBV19 to TRBJ1-1, with D perhaps matching TRBD1 (5 bases). Germline V gives CDR1 LNHDA, CDR2 SQIVND (reference sequence). This CDR3 is 10 amino acids long. CDR3 region: CASVQGIAFF. The sequenced part of the CDR3 DNA is TGTGCCAGTGTTCAGGGTATT.

To note about this clone: The read ends 3 residues before the CDR3 terminus; that terminus is restored from the germline J gene. The chain has TRBV29-1 and TRBJ2-3, with D hard to call. Germline V gene lookup returns CDR1 SQVTM and CDR2 ANQGSEA. CDR3 length equals 12 residues. Here the CDR3 reads CSVGQRQETQYF. The sequenced part of the CDR3 DNA is TGCAGCGTTGGGCAGAGGCAAGAGACG.

On this clone: The read is 3 residues too short to cover the CDR3 end, so that end is filled in from the germline J gene. The chain combines TRBV18 with TRBJ1-2; no reliable D call. CDR3 length equals 12 residues. Germline values: CDR1 KGHSH, CDR2 LQKENI. CDR3 loop: CASSPLVEGYTF. The CDR3 bases that were read are TGTGCCAGCTCACCTCTAGTAGAAGGC.

Details on this clone: The read terminates 3 residues before the CDR3 end, so the remaining end is supplied by the germline J gene. The chain recombines TRBV7-3 with TRBJ1-2, with 9 bases that match TRBD1. V dropped 5 bases and J dropped 7; count of bases not matched to a gene: 11. The CDR3 loop spans 15 amino acids. Germline V gives CDR1 SGHTA, CDR2 FQGTGA. CDR3 loop: CASSETRGQGGGYTF. The sequenced part of the CDR3 DNA is TGTGCCAGCAGCGAGACTAGGGGACAGGGTGGTGGC.

Points on this clone: The read halts 3 residues ahead of the CDR3 end, with the missing end drawn from the germline J gene. The V gene is TRBV2, the J gene TRBJ1-1; TRBD1 matches 8 bases. This CDR3 has 14 residues. CDR1 and CDR2 (germline): SNHLY, FYNNEI. CDR3 DNA (partial): TGTGCCAGCAGTCCGCAGGGGGCTGGAGAAAAA. Protein: CASSPQGAGEK. Given in full, the CDR3 is CASSPQGAGEKAFF. The complete variable domain, with remaining parts taken from reference TRBV2 and TRBJ1-1, reads EPEVTQTPSHQVTQMGQEVILRCVPISNHLYFYWYRQILGQKVEFLVSFYNNEISEKSEIFDDQFSVERPDGSNFTLKIRSTKLEDSAMYFCASSPQGAGEKAFFGQGTRLTVV.

Regarding this clone: The CDR3 end lies 3 residues beyond the end of the read and is filled in from the germline J gene. The rearrangement links TRBV20-1 to TRBJ1-2; no firm D call. The CDR3 is 14 amino acids. Trimming shortened V by 2 bases and J by 3 bases, and 13 bases separated the two germline ends. Germline values: CDR1 DFQATT, CDR2 SNEGSKA (reference sequence). CDR3 in amino acids: CSARPLIADYGYTF. The sequenced part of the CDR3 DNA is TGCAGTGCTAGACCCCTGATCGCAGACTATGGC.

This CDR3 is CANAPALRRRDRGYEQYF. Partial CDR3 DNA: TGTGCCAACGCCCCCGCCTTACGCCGCCGGGACAGGGGGTACGAG. The chain is built from TRBV7-3 and TRBJ2-7; 11 nucleotides line up with TRBD1. The CDR3 end is not reached by the read, which stops 3 residues before it; the germline J gene fills it in. The length of the CDR3 is 18 residues. Germline CDR1 SGHTA, CDR2 FQGTGA. J gave up 4 bases and V 10 bases, and 21 bases lay outside the gene matches.

With regard to this clone: The CDR3 end falls 3 residues outside the read, so it is completed with the germline J gene. The chain couples TRBV2 to TRBJ2-2, with D tentatively TRBD1 (6 bases). V gave up 3 bases and J gave up 7 bases, with 12 bases separating them. The CDR3 runs to 14 residues. CDR1 is SNHLY, CDR2 FYNNEI, per germline. CDR3 amino acids: CASSDEGVGGELFF. The part of the CDR3 DNA that was read is TGTGCCAGCAGTGACGAGGGGGTAGGCGGGGAG.

The covered CDR3 bases are TGTGCCAGCAGCTTCCAGGGCAGCTCCTACAATGAG. Its translation is CASSFQGSSYNE. The full CDR3 protein is CASSFQGSSYNEQFF. This chain connects TRBV5-6 to TRBJ2-1, with a possible D match to TRBD1 (5 bases). Sequencing ends 3 residues short of the CDR3 end; the germline J gene provides the rest. This CDR3 is built from 15 residues. V gave up 2 bases and J gave up 0 bases, with 9 bases separating them. The germline V gene encodes CDR1 SGHDT and CDR2 YYEEEE.

As concerns this clone: Coverage ceases 3 residues before the CDR3 finishes, and the germline J gene fills in the end. The chain joins TRBV5-1 to TRBJ2-1, with D uncertain. The CDR3 sequence is 13 residues long. The V end lost 0 bases, the J end lost 8 bases, and 9 bases lay between the germline ends. Germline V gene data show CDR1 as SGHRS and CDR2 as YFSETQ. The CDR3 reads CASSLGNMDEQFF. The part of the CDR3 DNA that was read is TGCGCCAGCAGCTTGGGCAACATGGATGAG. The complete variable domain, with remaining parts taken from reference TRBV5-1 and TRBJ2-1, reads KAGVTQTPRYLIKTRGQQVTLSCSPISGHRSVSWYQQTPGQGLQFLFEYFSETQRNKGNFPGRFSGRQFSNSRSEMNVSTLELGDSALYLCASSLGNMDEQFFGPGTRLTVL.

Points on this clone: The observed sequence ends 3 residues before the CDR3 terminus, with the missing tail filled in from the germline J gene. The J gene is TRBJ2-7, the V gene TRBV7-8; possibly TRBD1 or TRBD2 for D (5 bases each). CDR1 is SGHVS, CDR2 FQNEAQ, per germline. This CDR3 has 14 amino acids. V was trimmed by 2 bases and J by 4 bases, leaving 12 bases between them. The CDR3 is CASSLIGREYEQYF. The sequenced part of the CDR3 DNA is TGTGCCAGCAGCTTAATAGGCAGGGAGTACGAG.

Comments on this clone: The read gets to within 3 residues of the CDR3 end, and the germline J gene fills in the rest. The rearrangement joins TRBV5-1 to TRBJ2-2; 8 bases are shared with TRBD1. Germline lookup yields CDR1 SGHRS and CDR2 YFSETQ. After removal of 6 bases from V and 2 bases from J, the junction contained 6 bases not matched to a gene. This CDR3 contains 15 residues. The chain's CDR3 is CASKDREVNTGELFF. Partial CDR3 DNA: TGCGCCAGCAAGGACAGGGAGGTTAACACCGGGGAG.

In regard to this clone: The read gets to within 3 residues of the CDR3 end, and the germline J gene fills in the rest. The chain combines TRBV6-4 with TRBJ2-2; D might be TRBD1 (6 bases). V was trimmed by 6 bases and J by 8 bases, leaving 10 bases between them. The CDR3 runs 12 residues. The germline V gene encodes CDR1 MRHNA and CDR2 SNTAGT. The CDR3 spells CASSFGQGELFF. The CDR3 bases that were read are TGTGCCAGCAGCTTCGGACAGGGGGAG.

About this clone itself: The read comes to an end 3 residues before the CDR3 does, leaving the germline J gene to fill in the end. The rearrangement joins TRBV6-2 or TRBV6-3 to TRBJ1-5; the match to TRBD1 covers 7 bases. The CDR3 has 16 amino acids. From germline, CDR1 is MNHEY and CDR2 SVGEGT. J gave up 0 bases and V 4 bases, and 6 bases lay outside the gene matches. CDR3: CASSSGDSYSNQPQHF. The part of the CDR3 DNA that was read is TGTGCCAGCAGTTCCGGGGACAGTTATAGCAATCAGCCC.

Details on this clone: The CDR3 end falls 3 residues outside the read, so it is completed with the germline J gene. The chain recombines TRBV30 with TRBJ1-5; no reliable D call. Germline V gene sequence: CDR1 GTSNPN, CDR2 SVGIG (reference sequence). The CDR3 runs to 13 residues. V lost 3 bases and J 2 bases, leaving 8 bases between the germline ends. The CDR3 is CAWSAQGNQPQHF. The CDR3 bases that were read are TGTGCCTGGAGCGCTCAGGGCAATCAGCCC.

On this clone: Read sequence stops 3 residues before the CDR3 end, and the germline J gene provides the missing end. This chain uses TRBV7-9 with TRBJ2-5, with 9 positions matching TRBD2. Unmatched junction bases numbered 4, after V lost 3 bases and J lost 2 bases. Germline CDR1 is SEHNR and CDR2 is FQNEAQ (reference sequence). This CDR3 has 15 residues. The DNA read from the CDR3 is TGTGCCAGCAGCTTTTTTAGCGGGAGACAAGAGACC. This codes for CASSFFSGRQET. The entire CDR3 reads CASSFFSGRQETQYF.

Note on this clone: The CDR3 end is not reached by the read, which stops 3 residues before it; the germline J gene fills it in. The rearrangement links TRBV5-1 to TRBJ1-2, with 7 bases that match TRBD1. The germline gives CDR1 SGHRS, CDR2 YFSETQ. Germline trimming cut 4 bases from V and 0 bases from J; bases unmatched to any gene: 6. The CDR3 is made up of 15 amino acids. CDR3 sequence reads: CASSSRQGANYGYTF. The sequenced part of the CDR3 DNA is TGCGCCAGCAGCAGTAGACAGGGAGCTAACTATGGC.

Note on this clone: Read sequence stops 3 residues before the CDR3 end, and the germline J gene provides the missing end. The rearrangement uses TRBV2 and TRBJ2-2, with no clear D. The V gene lost 7 bases and the J gene lost 5 bases, with 14 bases spanning the gap. Per the germline V gene, CDR1 is SNHLY and CDR2 is FYNNEI. This CDR3 contains 14 residues. The sequenced CDR3 bases are TGTGCCAGCAAGCGCACCTTACTAACCGGGGAG. As protein: CASKRTLLTGE. The entire CDR3 reads CASKRTLLTGELFF.